This T cell receptor (beta chain) was sequenced for a study of shared clonotypes between healthy human individuals. Germline assignment: CDR1 KGHSH and CDR2 LQKENI. J was trimmed by 3 bases and V by 2 bases; bases with no gene match: 1. The CDR3 is made up of 13 amino acids. Using immunoSEQ multiplex PCR, the repertoire was profiled, and TCRdb retains in-frame clones only, with some absent. The sample carries 450,000 to 500,000 clones, 65% to 80% recorded once. This clone showed up many times. Sequenced material: PBMCs. This TCR was sampled from a woman aged 35 to 49 in good health. Some clones in this sample may be carry-over from other donors' samples. The chain recombines TRBV18 with TRBJ2-7; 7 nucleotides match TRBD2. In nucleotides, the CDR3 is TGTGCCAGCTCACCAGGGGAGGGCTACGAGCAGTACTTC. Protein: CASSPGEGYEQYF.